This T cell receptor beta chain was documented in a study of T-cell reconstitution after alpha-beta-depleted transplantation in children. Overall study findings and caveats: For some patients, TCRbeta diversity was high at day 60 because of recipient T cells and thymic progenitors that survived. One year after transplant, T-cell counts and diversity came mostly from newly produced T cells. Several hundred graft clones that had expanded were reportedly the source of alpha-beta T cells about two months after transplant.

This clonotype occurred many times. Its antigen is currently unknown. Using unique molecular identifiers, the investigators prepared the TCRbeta library. Via MiXCR, TCRdb re-called the PCR reads, giving one row per CDR3 protein. The table has about 290,000 distinct CDR3 sequences, 6.5% to 9% seen once. Germline trimming cut 5 bases from V and 2 bases from J; bases unmatched to any gene: 10. The germline V gene has CDR1 DFQATT and CDR2 SNEGSKA (reference sequence). The CDR3 is 15 residues long. The specimen comprised peripheral blood, sampled 360 days after TCRalphabeta/CD19-depleted stem cell transplant. The genes are TRBV20-1 and TRBJ2-5; TRBD2 matches at 8 bases. This sequence was found in a female patient aged 2-15 years who had a stem cell transplant for Fanconi anemia, so the T cells may come from the graft donor. The CDR3 is CSAPIAGTSQETQYF. The CDR3 DNA sequence: TGCAGTGCTCCAATAGCGGGAACCTCTCAAGAGACCCAGTACTTC.